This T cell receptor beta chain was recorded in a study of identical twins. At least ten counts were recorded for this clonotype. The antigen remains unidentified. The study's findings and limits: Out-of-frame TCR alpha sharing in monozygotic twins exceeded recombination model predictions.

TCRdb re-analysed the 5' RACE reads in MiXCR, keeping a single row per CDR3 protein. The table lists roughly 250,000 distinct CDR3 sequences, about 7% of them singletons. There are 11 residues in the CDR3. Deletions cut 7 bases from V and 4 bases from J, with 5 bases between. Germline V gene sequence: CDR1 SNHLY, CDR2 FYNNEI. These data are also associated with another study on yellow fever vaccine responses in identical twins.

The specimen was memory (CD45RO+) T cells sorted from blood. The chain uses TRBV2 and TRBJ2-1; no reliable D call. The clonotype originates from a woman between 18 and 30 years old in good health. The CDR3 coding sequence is TGTGCCAGCACCAATTACAATGAGCAGTTCTTC. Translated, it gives CASTNYNEQFF.